What follows describes a single T cell receptor beta chain. Germline is not matched at one junction end, which may reflect a read error. RNA and DNA were co-extracted from roughly 20-30 mg of unsorted bulk tissue. This sample was included in a study of tumor-infiltrating lymphocytes in primary liver carcinoma. Production of TCR beta cDNA used approximately 0.45 ug total RNA together with a constant-region primer. Three nested multiplex PCR rounds of slightly modified ARM-PCR generated TCR beta libraries. TCRdb recomputed calls from the multiplex PCR reads with MiXCR, one row per CDR3 protein. The table shows roughly 91,000 distinct CDR3 sequences, with around two thirds occurring only once. Sequencing was done on a sample of liver tumor tissue from sampling region 5. The subset denotes: tumor region T5, tumor centre. The sequence derives from a woman aged 55-69 years with primary liver carcinoma and hepatitis B virus infection.

CDR3 in amino acids: CSISDSGLATEQYF. The CDR3 DNA reads as TGTTCCATCAGTGACTCAGGACTAGCCACCGAACAGTACTTC. This sequence joins TRBV10-3 and TRBJ2-7; 8 bases map to TRBD2. The CDR3 contains 14 residues. Germline CDR1 and CDR2: ENHRY and SYGVKD.